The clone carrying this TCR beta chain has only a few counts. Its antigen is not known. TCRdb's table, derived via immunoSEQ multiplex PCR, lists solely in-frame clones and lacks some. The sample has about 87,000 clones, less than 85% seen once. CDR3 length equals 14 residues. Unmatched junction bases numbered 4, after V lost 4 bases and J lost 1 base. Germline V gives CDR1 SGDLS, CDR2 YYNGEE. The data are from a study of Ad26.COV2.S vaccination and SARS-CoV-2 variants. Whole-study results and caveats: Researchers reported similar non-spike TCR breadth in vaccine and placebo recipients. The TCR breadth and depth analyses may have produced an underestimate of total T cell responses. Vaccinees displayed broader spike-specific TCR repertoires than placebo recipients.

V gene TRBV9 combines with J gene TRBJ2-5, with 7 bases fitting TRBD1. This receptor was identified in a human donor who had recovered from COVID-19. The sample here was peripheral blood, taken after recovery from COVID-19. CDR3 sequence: CASSRSGGQETQYF. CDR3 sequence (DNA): TGTGCCAGCAGCCGATCAGGGGGCCAAGAGACCCAGTACTTC.